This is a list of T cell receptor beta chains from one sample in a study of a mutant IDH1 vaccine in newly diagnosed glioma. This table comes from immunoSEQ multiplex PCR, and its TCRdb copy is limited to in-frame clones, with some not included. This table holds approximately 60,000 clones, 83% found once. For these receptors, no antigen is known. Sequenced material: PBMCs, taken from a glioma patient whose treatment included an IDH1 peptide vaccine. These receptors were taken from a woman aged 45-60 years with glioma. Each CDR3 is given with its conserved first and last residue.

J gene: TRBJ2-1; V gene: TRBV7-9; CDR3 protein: CASSLGGNGGGEQFF
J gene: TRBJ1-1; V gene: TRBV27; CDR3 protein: CASSSQLNTEAFF
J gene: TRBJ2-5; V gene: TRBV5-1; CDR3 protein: CASSYFDRDQETQYF
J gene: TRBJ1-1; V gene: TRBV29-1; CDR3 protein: CSVARDPQTEAFF
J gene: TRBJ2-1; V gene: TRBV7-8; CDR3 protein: CASKGGPYNEQFF
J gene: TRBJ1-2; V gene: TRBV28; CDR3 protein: CASSLWAGGGGYTF
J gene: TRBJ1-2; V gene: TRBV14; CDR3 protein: CASSQGSNLNYGYTF
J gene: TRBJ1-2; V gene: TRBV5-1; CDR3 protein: CASSLGGGLNGYTF
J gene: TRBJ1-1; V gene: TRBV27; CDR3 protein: CASSLPGVNTEAFF
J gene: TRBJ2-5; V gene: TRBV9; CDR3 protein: CASSVTSGGGQVETQYF
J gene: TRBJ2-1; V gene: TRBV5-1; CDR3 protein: CASSLWSGDEQFF
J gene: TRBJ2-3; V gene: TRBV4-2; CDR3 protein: CASSQVGRGRVGDTQYF
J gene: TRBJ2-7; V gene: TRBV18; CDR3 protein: CASSPTPYEQYF
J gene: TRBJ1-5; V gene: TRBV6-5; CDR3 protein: CASSSISGTENQPQHF
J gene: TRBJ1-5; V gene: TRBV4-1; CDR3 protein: CASSQVGRGRGNQPQHF
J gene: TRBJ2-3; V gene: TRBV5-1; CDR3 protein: CASSSASTDTQYF
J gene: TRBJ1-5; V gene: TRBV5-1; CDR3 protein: CASSPGPTGVGNQPQHF
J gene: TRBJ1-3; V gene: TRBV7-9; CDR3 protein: CASSLATTGNTIYF
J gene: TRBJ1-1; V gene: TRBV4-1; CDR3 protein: CASSQEKGAANTEAFF
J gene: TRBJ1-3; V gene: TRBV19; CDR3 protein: CASSEDPSGNTIYF
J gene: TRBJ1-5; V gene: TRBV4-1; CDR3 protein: CASSQGNQPQHF
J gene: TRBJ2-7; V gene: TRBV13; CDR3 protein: CASSLRDRVYEQYF
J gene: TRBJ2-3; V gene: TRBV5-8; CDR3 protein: CASSLMGQVLDTQYF
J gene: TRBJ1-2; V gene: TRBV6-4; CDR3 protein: CASSRGQRYGYTF
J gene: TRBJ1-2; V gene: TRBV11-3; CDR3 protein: CASSEGQMWAYTF
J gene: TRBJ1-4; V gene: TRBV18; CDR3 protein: CASSPSQGLLLSATNEKLFF
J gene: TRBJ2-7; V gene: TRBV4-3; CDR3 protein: CASSLTRYESVYEQYF
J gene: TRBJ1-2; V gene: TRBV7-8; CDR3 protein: CASSSKGQAYGYTF
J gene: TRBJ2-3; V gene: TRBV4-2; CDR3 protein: CASSQVGGRSSTDTQYF
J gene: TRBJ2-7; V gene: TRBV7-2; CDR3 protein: CASSLGGTRWGEQYF
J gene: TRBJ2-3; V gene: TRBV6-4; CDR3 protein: CASSPEGQHTDTQYF
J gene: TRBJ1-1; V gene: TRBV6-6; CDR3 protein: CATTAGTANTEAFF
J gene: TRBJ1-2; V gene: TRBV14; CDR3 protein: CASSQDSGHYGYTF
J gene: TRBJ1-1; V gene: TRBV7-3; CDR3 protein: CASSLSTRNTEAFF
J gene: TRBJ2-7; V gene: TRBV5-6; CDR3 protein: CASSSPGLAGVYEQYF
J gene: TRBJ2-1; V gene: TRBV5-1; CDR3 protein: CASSLNRGRTNEQFF
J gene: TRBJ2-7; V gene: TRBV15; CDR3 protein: CATSRGTSSYEQYF